These T cell receptor beta chains were read from a single sample in a study of blood T cell repertoires in COVID-19. Using immunoSEQ multiplex PCR, the repertoire was profiled, and TCRdb retains in-frame clones only, with some absent. Of 160,000 or so clones listed, 79% were seen once; the top ten hold around 8%. The sequenced material came from peripheral blood. The receptors come from a woman aged 55-75 years with COVID-19, enrolled during active disease. Each CDR3 is given with its conserved first and last residue. D genes are given only for firm matches. Expanded clones are given a class, and other clones once, few, many or no size at all.

J gene | clone size | D gene | V gene | CDR3 DNA | CDR3 protein
TRBJ1-6 | NA | NA | TRBV18 | TGTGCCAGCTCACCAGCCAGGGCGGATAATTCACCCCTCCACTTT | CASSPARADNSPLHF
TRBJ2-3 | NA | TRBD2 | TRBV7-3 | TGTGCCAGCAGCTTAAATCCGGGACTAGCGGGAGTAAGAGATACGCAGTATTTT | CASSLNPGLAGVRDTQYF
TRBJ1-1 | NA | TRBD1 | TRBV11-3 | TGTGCCAGCAGCGAACCGGGACAGCGAGTACAAGCTTTCTTT | CASSEPGQRVQAFF
TRBJ2-7 | NA | TRBD1 | TRBV3-1/TRBV3-2 | TGTGCCAGCAGCCAAGGTCTCCCGGGGACAGGGTTCTCTTCGAGGACCTACGAGCAGTACTTC | CASSQGLPGTGFSSRTYEQYF
TRBJ2-1 | NA | TRBD1 | TRBV7-7 | TGTGCTAGCAGCCCTTTCGGACAGGGGGTAGGCAATGAGCAGTTCTTC | CASSPFGQGVGNEQFF
TRBJ2-3 | NA | TRBD2 | TRBV7-9 | TGTGCCAGCGGTAGACAAGCGGGGGCGGGAGATACGCAGTATTTT | CASGRQAGAGDTQYF
TRBJ2-3 | NA | TRBD2 | TRBV5-8 | TGTGCCAGCAACGGACTAGCGGGTTCTGGGACGCAGTATTTT | CASNGLAGSGTQYF
TRBJ1-2 | NA | TRBD1 | TRBV28 | TGTGCCAGCAGCTCCGGGACAGGGGGGTATGGCTACACCTTC | CASSSGTGGYGYTF
TRBJ1-1 | NA | NA | TRBV30 | TGTGCCTGGAGTGTGGGGCGGGCGCGGGGTGAAGCTTTCTTT | CAWSVGRARGEAFF
TRBJ2-7 | few | TRBD1 | TRBV6-6 | TGTGCCAGCAGTCCCCTTGACAGGGATTGGGAGCAGTACTTC | CASSPLDRDWEQYF
TRBJ1-1 | NA | NA | TRBV19 | TGTGCCAGTAGTACGCAGGCGCTGAACACTGAAGCTTTCTTT | CASSTQALNTEAFF